This T cell receptor (beta chain) is from a study of blood T cell repertoires in COVID-19. Background on the study: PBMCs, B-cell-depleted T cells, or T cells were the source of the cDNA or gDNA that made up the material.

This CDR3 is built from 17 residues. Germline CDR1 SEHNR, CDR2 FQNEAQ (reference sequence). Germline trimming cut 0 bases from V and 6 bases from J; bases unmatched to any gene: 7. Study processing details: Amplification of reference gene primers provided the estimated nucleated cell counts. Assay: immunoSEQ multiplex PCR; the TCRdb copy retains only in-frame clones and omits some. The DNA gave D and trimming, while V, J and clone size come from that table. The sample lists around 86,000 clones, 85% occurring once. This chain links TRBV7-9 with TRBJ1-5; TRBD1 agrees at 11 bases. This TCR came from a man aged 80 or over with acute or convalescent COVID-19. Source material: peripheral blood. CDR3 loop: CASSLAGTGGLGQPQHF. Here the CDR3 DNA reads TGTGCCAGCAGCTTAGCCGGGACAGGGGGGTTGGGTCAGCCCCAGCATTTT.